The next 5 T cell receptor beta chains were all read from a single sample in a study of blood T cell repertoires in COVID-19. This table comes from immunoSEQ multiplex PCR, and its TCRdb copy is limited to in-frame clones, with some not included. Of more than 200,000 clones listed, 70% to 90% are singletons. Specimen: PBMCs or T cells enriched from blood (not recorded which). The source of these receptors is a man aged 25 to 45 who had recovered from COVID-19.

This sequence joins TRBV7-9 and TRBJ1-2; 7 nucleotides match TRBD1. The CDR3 totals 13 residues. CDR1 and CDR2 (germline): SEHNR, FQNEAQ (reference sequence). With 5 bases clipped from V and 2 bases from J, the junction kept 2 bases outside the gene matches. DNA of the CDR3: TGTGCCAGCAGCGCGGACAGGAACTATGGCTACACCTTC. Protein product: CASSADRNYGYTF.

This clone was observed once. The rearrangement joins TRBV12-2 to TRBJ2-2; the tabulated D call, TRBD2, remains unverified against the DNA. TRBV12-2 is labeled a pseudogene. CDR3 length equals 14 residues. The chain's CDR3 is CASRESDFTGELFF. Written as DNA, the CDR3 is TGTGCAAGTCGAGAATCGGACTTCACCGGGGAGCTGTTTTTT.

This clone was recorded a few times. CDR3 sequence (DNA): TGTGCCAGCACACAAGTTAATGAAAAACTGTTTTTT. Protein: CASTQVNEKLFF. The V and J genes are TRBV2 and TRBJ1-4, with D hard to call. In germline, CDR1 is SNHLY, CDR2 FYNNEI. V was cut by 7 bases and J by 4 bases, with 7 bases left in between. This CDR3 contains 12 residues. The whole variable domain, filled in from reference TRBV2 and TRBJ1-4, reads EPEVTQTPSHQVTQMGQEVILRCVPISNHLYFYWYRQILGQKVEFLVSFYNNEISEKSEIFDDQFSVERPDGSNFTLKIRSTKLEDSAMYFCASTQVNEKLFFGSGTQLSVL.

This chain uses TRBV7-2 with TRBJ1-1; no firm D call. Germline V gene lookup returns CDR1 SGHTA and CDR2 FQGNSA. This CDR3 comprises 14 residues. The ends were cut back, 0 bases at V and 7 bases at J, with 12 bases in the middle. CDR3 nucleotides: TGTGCCAGCAGCTTAGCGCGGAGGGAGGGTGAAGCTTTCTTT. Its protein is CASSLARREGEAFF.

This chain connects TRBV24-1 to TRBJ1-5; 10 nucleotides align to TRBD1. CDR3 length: 15 residues. Per germline, CDR1 KGHDR and CDR2 SFDVKD. The trim removed 7 bases at V and 4 bases at J, leaving 6 bases unmatched. CDR3 sequence (DNA): TGTGCCACCAGAAAACGGACAGGGGGGAATCAGCCCCAGCATTTT. This encodes CATRKRTGGNQPQHF.